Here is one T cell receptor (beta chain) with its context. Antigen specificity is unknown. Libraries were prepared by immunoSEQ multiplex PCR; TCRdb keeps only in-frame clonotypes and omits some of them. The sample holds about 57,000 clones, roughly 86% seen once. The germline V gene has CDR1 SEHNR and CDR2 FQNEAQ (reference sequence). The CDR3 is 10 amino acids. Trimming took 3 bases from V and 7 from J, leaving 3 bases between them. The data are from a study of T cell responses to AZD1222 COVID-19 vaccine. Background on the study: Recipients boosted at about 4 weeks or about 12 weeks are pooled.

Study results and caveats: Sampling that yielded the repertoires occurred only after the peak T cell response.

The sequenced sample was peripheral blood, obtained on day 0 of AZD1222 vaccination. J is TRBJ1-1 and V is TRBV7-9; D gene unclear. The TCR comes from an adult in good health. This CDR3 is CASSLFEAFF. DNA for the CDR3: TGTGCCAGCAGCTTGTTTGAAGCTTTCTTT.